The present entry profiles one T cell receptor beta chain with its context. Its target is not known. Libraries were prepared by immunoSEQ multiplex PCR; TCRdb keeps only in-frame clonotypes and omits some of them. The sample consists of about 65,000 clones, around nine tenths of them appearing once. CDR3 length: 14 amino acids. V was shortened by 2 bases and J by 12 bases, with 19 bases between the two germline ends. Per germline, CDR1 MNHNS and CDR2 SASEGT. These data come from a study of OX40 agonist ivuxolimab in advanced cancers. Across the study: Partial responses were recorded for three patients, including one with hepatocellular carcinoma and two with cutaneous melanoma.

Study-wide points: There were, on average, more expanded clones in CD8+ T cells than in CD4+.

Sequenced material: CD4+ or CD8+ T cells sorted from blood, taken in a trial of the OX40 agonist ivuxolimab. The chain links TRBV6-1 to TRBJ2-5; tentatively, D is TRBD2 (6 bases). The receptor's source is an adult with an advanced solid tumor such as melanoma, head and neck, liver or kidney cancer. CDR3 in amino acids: CASSERDSFRSKYF. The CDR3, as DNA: TGTGCCAGCAGTGAAAGGGACTCCTTTCGTTCTAAGTACTTC.